The clone carrying this TCR beta chain was recorded many times. The sample belongs to a study of Graves' ophthalmopathy and Graves' hyperthyroidism. This CDR3 spans 14 amino acids. The germline V gene encodes CDR1 MNHNS and CDR2 SASEGT. Trimming took 9 bases from V and 1 from J, leaving 13 bases between them. Isolation of PBMCs was performed using about 9.9 ml of fresh peripheral blood. From RNA, the CDR3 regions of TCR beta chains were amplified and sequenced. A first-round RT-PCR used HTBI primers, followed by a second-round multiplex PCR. Each CDR3 protein is one row after TCRdb ran MiXCR on the multiplex PCR reads. This table holds 350,000 to 400,000 distinct CDR3 sequences, 15% found once.

The chain employs TRBV6-1 and TRBJ1-5; D unresolved. Sequencing input: peripheral blood. The receptor comes from a woman between 18 and 29 years old with stable Graves' hyperthyroidism. Here the CDR3 DNA reads TGTGCCAGTAACTCTCCGGGGAGCAATCAGCCCCAGCATTTT. It yields the protein CASNSPGSNQPQHF.